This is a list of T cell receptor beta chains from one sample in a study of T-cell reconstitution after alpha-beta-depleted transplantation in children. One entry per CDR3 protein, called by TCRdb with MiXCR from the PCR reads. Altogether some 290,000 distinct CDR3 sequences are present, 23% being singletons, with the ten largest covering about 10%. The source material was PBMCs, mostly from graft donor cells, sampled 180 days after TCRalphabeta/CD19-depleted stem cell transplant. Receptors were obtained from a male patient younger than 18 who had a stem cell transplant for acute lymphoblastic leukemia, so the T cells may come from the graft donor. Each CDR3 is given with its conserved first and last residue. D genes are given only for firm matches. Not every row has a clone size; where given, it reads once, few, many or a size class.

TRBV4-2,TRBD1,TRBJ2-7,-,CASSQDRLGTGGEQYF,TGTGCCAGCAGCCAAGATCGTTTAGGTACAGGGGGCGAGCAGTACTTC
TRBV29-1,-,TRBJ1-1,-,CSVGTQGLYTEAFF,TGCAGCGTTGGAACACAGGGACTTTACACTGAAGCTTTCTTT
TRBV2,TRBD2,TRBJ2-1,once,CASRTKLAGPNNEQFF,TGTGCCAGCAGAACAAAACTAGCGGGACCGAACAATGAGCAGTTCTTC
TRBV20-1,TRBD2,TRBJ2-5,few,CSATIGDASGRGGETQYF,TGCAGTGCCACTATAGGGGACGCTAGCGGGAGGGGAGGAGAGACCCAGTACTTC
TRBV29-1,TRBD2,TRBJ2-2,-,CSVAGRASGGMWSTGELFF,TGCAGCGTTGCCGGGAGGGCTAGCGGGGGCATGTGGAGCACCGGGGAGCTGTTTTTT
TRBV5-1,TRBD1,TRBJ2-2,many,CASSRFGTGVTGELFF,TGCGCCAGCAGCCGTTTCGGGACAGGGGTCACCGGGGAGCTGTTTTTT
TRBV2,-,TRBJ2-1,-,CAIGSPLNNEQFF,TGTGCCATCGGGAGCCCCCTAAACAATGAGCAGTTCTTC
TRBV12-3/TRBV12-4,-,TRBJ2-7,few,CASTLSGISYEQYF,TGTGCCAGCACCCTTTCAGGGATCTCCTACGAGCAGTACTTC
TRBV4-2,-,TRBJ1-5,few,CASRDGLTGLGNQPQHF,TGTGCCAGCAGGGACGGACTTACTGGTCTTGGCAATCAGCCCCAGCATTTT
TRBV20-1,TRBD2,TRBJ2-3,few,CSATGTSGRTDTQYF,TGCAGTGCAACCGGGACTAGCGGGAGGACAGATACGCAGTATTTT
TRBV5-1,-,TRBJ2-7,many,CASSLSPHEQYF,TGCGCCAGCAGCTTGTCCCCCCACGAGCAGTACTTC
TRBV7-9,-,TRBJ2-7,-,CASSSAGPLTYEQYF,TGTGCCAGCAGTTCAGCCGGGCCCCTCACCTACGAGCAGTACTTC
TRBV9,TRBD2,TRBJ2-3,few,CASSVGTSGSADTQYF,TGTGCCAGCAGCGTGGGGACTAGCGGGAGTGCAGATACGCAGTATTTT
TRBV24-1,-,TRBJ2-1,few,CATSDLGRGPVNEQFF,TGTGCCACCAGTGATTTAGGGAGAGGACCGGTCAATGAGCAGTTCTTC
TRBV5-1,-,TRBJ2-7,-,CASSFLGAPEQYF,TGCGCCAGCAGCTTCCTAGGGGCGCCCGAGCAGTACTTC
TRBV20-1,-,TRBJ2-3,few,CSARLRTDTQYF,TGCAGTGCAAGACTCCGCACAGATACGCAGTATTTT
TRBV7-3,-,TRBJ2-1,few,CASSRYGGQNNEQFF,TGTGCCAGCAGCCGTTACGGGGGACAGAACAATGAGCAGTTCTTC
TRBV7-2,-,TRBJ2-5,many,CASSLVRARETQYF,TGTGCCAGCAGCTTAGTCCGGGCCCGGGAGACCCAGTACTTC
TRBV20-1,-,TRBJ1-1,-,CSARDFGRAANTEAFF,TGCAGTGCTAGAGATTTCGGCAGGGCAGCGAACACTGAAGCTTTCTTT
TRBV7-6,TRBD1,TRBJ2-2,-,CASKGTANTGELFF,TGTGCCAGCAAGGGGACAGCGAACACCGGGGAGCTGTTTTTT
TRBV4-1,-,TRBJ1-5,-,CASSPSRGPDQPQHF,TGCGCCAGCAGCCCCAGTAGGGGCCCCGATCAGCCCCAGCATTTT
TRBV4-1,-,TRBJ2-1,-,CASSQGIYPNNEQFF,TGCGCCAGCAGCCAAGGAATCTATCCGAACAATGAGCAGTTCTTC
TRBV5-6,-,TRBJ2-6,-,CASSSSDSGANVLTF,TGTGCCAGCAGCTCGAGTGACTCTGGGGCCAACGTCCTGACTTTC
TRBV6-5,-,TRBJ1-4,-,CASSSRGRGISTNEKLFF,TGTGCCAGCAGTTCCCGGGGCAGGGGTATTTCAACTAATGAAAAACTGTTTTTT
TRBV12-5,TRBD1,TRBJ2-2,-,CASSPRDRGTGELFF,TGTGCTAGTAGTCCCCGGGACAGAGGCACCGGGGAGCTGTTTTTT
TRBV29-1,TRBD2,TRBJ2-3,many,CSVGGRGTDTQYF,TGCAGCGTTGGCGGGAGGGGCACAGATACGCAGTATTTT
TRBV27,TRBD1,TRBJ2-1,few,CASSGGQGAPEQFF,TGTGCCAGCAGTGGGGGACAGGGGGCTCCCGAGCAGTTCTTC
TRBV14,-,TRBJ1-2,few,CASSQGVNYGYTF,TGTGCCAGCAGCCAAGGAGTAAACTATGGCTACACCTTC
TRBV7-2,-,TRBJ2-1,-,CASSFPVRSGSYNEQFF,TGTGCCAGCAGCTTCCCCGTTCGGAGCGGCTCCTACAATGAGCAGTTCTTC
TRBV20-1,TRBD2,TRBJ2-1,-,CSARDEVAGYNEQFF,TGCAGTGCTAGAGATGAGGTAGCGGGGTACAATGAGCAGTTCTTC
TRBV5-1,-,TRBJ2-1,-,CASSLRQAGGDEQFF,TGCGCCAGCAGCTTGCGGCAGGCTGGAGGGGATGAGCAGTTCTTC
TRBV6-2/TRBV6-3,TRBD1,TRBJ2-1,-,CASRRLRGYNEQFF,TGTGCCAGCAGGAGACTCAGGGGGTATAATGAGCAGTTCTTC
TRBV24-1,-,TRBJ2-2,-,CATFAWGNTGELFF,TGTGCCACCTTTGCCTGGGGGAACACCGGGGAGCTGTTTTTT
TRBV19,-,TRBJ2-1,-,CASSISLHNEQFF,TGTGCCAGTAGTATATCACTCCACAATGAGCAGTTCTTC
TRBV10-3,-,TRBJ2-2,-,CAISENGGELFF,TGTGCCATCAGTGAGAACGGCGGGGAGCTGTTTTTT
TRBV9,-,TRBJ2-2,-,CASSESRGRAGELFF,TGTGCCAGCAGCGAGAGCCGGGGACGAGCCGGGGAGCTGTTTTTT
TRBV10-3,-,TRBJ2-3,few,CAISEASPAMDTQYF,TGTGCCATCAGTGAGGCTAGCCCTGCGATGGATACGCAGTATTTT
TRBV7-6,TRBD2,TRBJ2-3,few,CASSPRTSGLSTDTQYF,TGTGCCAGCAGCCCCCGGACTAGCGGCCTGAGCACAGATACGCAGTATTTT
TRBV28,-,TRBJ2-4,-,CASSSVAKNIQYF,TGTGCCAGCAGTTCGGTAGCCAAAAACATTCAGTACTTC
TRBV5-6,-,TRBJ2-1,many,CASSSTPTYNEQFF,TGTGCCAGCAGCTCGACCCCTACCTACAATGAGCAGTTCTTC
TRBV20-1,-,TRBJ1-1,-,CSASLQGKTEAFF,TGCAGTGCTAGCCTCCAGGGGAAGACTGAAGCTTTCTTT